Below are 8 T cell receptor beta chains sequenced from a single sample in a study of Graves' ophthalmopathy and Graves' hyperthyroidism. Scientists amplified the TCR beta CDR3 regions from RNA transcripts. An opening RT-PCR round employed HTBI primers and preceded a second-round multiplex PCR. A single record per CDR3 protein comes from TCRdb applying MiXCR to the multiplex PCR reads. This sample has hundreds of thousands of distinct CDR3 sequences, with 35% to 45% found just once. The material sequenced was peripheral blood. The source is an adult man with Graves' ophthalmopathy.

Comments on this clonotype: One junction end does not reproduce the germline sequence, and a read error may be involved. The chain joins TRBV24-1 to TRBJ1-5; perhaps TRBD1 as D (5 bases). The germline V gene encodes CDR1 KGHDR and CDR2 SFDVKD. The length of the CDR3 is 13 residues. Here the CDR3 DNA reads TGTACCACCGGTGACAGAGGCAATCAGCCCCAGCATTTT. It yields the protein CTTGDRGNQPQHF.

The J gene is TRBJ2-7, the V gene TRBV7-8; 11 bases align to TRBD1. V was pared by 4 bases and J by 4 bases, with 6 bases of the junction left unmatched. CDR1 and CDR2 from the germline V gene are SGHVS and FQNEAQ. The CDR3 totals 15 residues. The CDR3 region has the DNA TGTGCCAGCAGCTCTTGGACAGGGGGCGATTACGAGCAGTACTTC. It encodes CASSSWTGGDYEQYF.

The chain has TRBV7-6 and TRBJ2-7, with D perhaps TRBD1 (6 bases). CDR3 length: 13 amino acids. CDR1 and CDR2 (germline): SGHVS, FNYEAQ. The CDR3 reads CATAGTPSYEQYF. CDR3 DNA sequence: TGTGCTACAGCCGGGACACCGTCCTACGAGCAGTACTTC.

This chain links TRBV5-1 with TRBJ2-5; no reliable D call. Looked up from germline, CDR1 is SGHRS and CDR2 is YFSETQ. V lost 0 bases and J 9 bases, leaving 18 bases between the germline ends. The CDR3 length is 15 residues. CDR3 nucleotide sequence: TGCGCCAGCAGCTTGGAAGGGCACAGATATCAGCCCCAGTACTTC. The encoded protein is CASSLEGHRYQPQYF.

This clonotype was recorded at least ten times. The gene calls are TRBV7-2 and TRBJ1-2; a possible D gene is TRBD1 (6 bases). Trimming stripped 1 base from V and 4 bases from J, with 16 bases between. The CDR3 runs 16 residues. In germline, CDR1 is SGHTA, CDR2 FQGNSA. CDR3 in amino acids: CASSLDPPGVGYGYTF. As DNA, the CDR3 is TGTGCCAGCAGCTTAGATCCCCCAGGGGTAGGCTATGGCTACACCTTC.

The chain links TRBV7-2 to TRBJ1-4, with TRBD1 identical over 11 bases. The CDR3 contains 15 residues. V was pared by 6 bases and J by 3 bases, with 3 bases of the junction left unmatched. Germline V lookup: CDR1 SGHTA, CDR2 FQGNSA. CDR3: CASSRGQGANEKLFF. In nucleotides, the CDR3 is TGTGCCAGCAGTAGGGGACAGGGGGCTAATGAAAAACTGTTTTTT.

The chain recombines TRBV29-1 with TRBJ2-7; 10 positions match TRBD1. The trim removed 2 bases at V and 2 bases at J, leaving 3 bases unmatched. The CDR3 runs 14 residues. Germline CDR1 and CDR2: SQVTM and ANQGSEA. For the CDR3, the DNA is TGCAGCGTTGAAACAGGGACAGGGGCCTACGAGCAGTACTTC. This codes for CSVETGTGAYEQYF.

This clonotype was recorded many times. V gene TRBV6-5 combines with J gene TRBJ1-1, with a tentative D call TRBD1 (5 bases). Trimming left V 2 bases short and J 8 bases short, with 9 bases between. This CDR3 has 12 residues. Germline loops: CDR1 MNHEY, CDR2 SVGAGI. CDR3 sequence (DNA): TGTGCCAGCAGTTACATGGGGCAGGAAGCTTTCTTT. Translated, it gives CASSYMGQEAFF.